This T cell receptor beta chain was captured in a study of blood T cells in healthy people across ages. Sample donors were healthy Caucasian individuals that came from Russia, aged roughly 6 to 95. Donors each provided roughly 11 milliliters of peripheral blood. Concerning this clonotype: Its antigen is unknown.

Germline trimming cut 1 base from V and 4 bases from J; bases unmatched to any gene: 5. Looked up from germline, CDR1 is SGHTA and CDR2 is FQGNSA. The CDR3 consists of 16 residues. Study-wide points: A roughly linear fall in TCR beta diversity per million T cells was seen with increasing age.

It was with a sample-barcoded 5' primer and a J-beta primer mix that a second PCR of about 6 to 12 cycles was run. TCRdb used MiXCR to reprocess the 5' RACE reads, holding one entry per CDR3 protein. The sample carries 750,000 to 950,000 distinct CDR3 sequences, under 35% recorded once. These sequences were also reported in another study, on T cells of mothers and their children. From that paper: Whatever RNA was extracted went entirely into cDNA synthesis, at roughly 1.5 ug per 15 ul.

The chain carries TRBV7-2 and TRBJ1-3, with 9 bases fitting TRBD1. Sequenced: blood. This TCR was sampled from a woman in her thirties or forties in good health. The CDR3: CASSLDSGQGGNTIYF. Here the CDR3 DNA reads TGTGCCAGCAGCTTAGACTCGGGACAGGGAGGAAACACCATATATTTT.